This paragraph covers one TCR beta chain sequence. TCRdb keeps only in-frame clones here, not all; method: immunoSEQ multiplex PCR. This sample has tens of thousands of clones, with about 90% found just once. The sample is drawn from a study of T cell responses to AZD1222 COVID-19 vaccine. For the study at large: Some second doses came at about 4 weeks and others at about 12 weeks; these were pooled.

V lost 6 bases to trimming and J lost 10 bases, with 15 bases between them. The CDR3 is made up of 12 amino acids. Per the germline V gene, CDR1 is KGHSH and CDR2 is LQKENI. Sequencing was performed on peripheral blood, taken on day 0 of AZD1222 vaccination. This TCR came from an adult in good health. The rearrangement joins TRBV18 to TRBJ1-1, with a tentative D call TRBD1 (5 bases). CDR3 nucleotide sequence: TGTGCCAGCTCTCTTTACGACGGGGGAGCTTTCTTT. Translation: CASSLYDGGAFF. The variable domain in full, completed from reference TRBV18 and TRBJ1-1, reads NAGVMQNPRHLVRRRGQEARLRCSPMKGHSHVYWYRQLPEEGLKFMVYLQKENIIDESGMPKERFSAEFPKEGPSILRIQQVVRGDSAAYFCASSLYDGGAFFGQGTRLTVV.